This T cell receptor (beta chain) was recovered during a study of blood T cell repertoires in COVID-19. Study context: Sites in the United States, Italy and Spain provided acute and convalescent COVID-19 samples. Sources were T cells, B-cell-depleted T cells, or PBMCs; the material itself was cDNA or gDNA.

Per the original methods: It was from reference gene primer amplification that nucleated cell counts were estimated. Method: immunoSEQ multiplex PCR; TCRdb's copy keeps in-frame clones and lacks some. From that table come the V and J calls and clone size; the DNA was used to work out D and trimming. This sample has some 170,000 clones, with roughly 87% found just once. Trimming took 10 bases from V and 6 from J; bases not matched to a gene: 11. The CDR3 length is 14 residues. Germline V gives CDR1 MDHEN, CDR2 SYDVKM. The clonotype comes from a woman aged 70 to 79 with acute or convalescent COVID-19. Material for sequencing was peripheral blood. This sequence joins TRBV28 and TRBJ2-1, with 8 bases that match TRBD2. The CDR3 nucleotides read TGTGCCACGGGAGGGGGAGGGCCGGGCAATGAGCAGTTCTTC. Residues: CATGGGGPGNEQFF.